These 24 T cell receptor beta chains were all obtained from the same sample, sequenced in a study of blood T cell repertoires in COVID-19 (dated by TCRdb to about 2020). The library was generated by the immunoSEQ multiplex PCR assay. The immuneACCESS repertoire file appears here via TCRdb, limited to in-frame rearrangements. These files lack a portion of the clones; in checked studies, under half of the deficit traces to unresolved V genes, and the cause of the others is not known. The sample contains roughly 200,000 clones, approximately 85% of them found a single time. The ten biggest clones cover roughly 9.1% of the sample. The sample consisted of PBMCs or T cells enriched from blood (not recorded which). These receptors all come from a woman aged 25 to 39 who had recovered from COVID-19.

CDR3 protein: CASSARLSGGSYEQYF. The DNA of the CDR3 is TGTGCCAGCAGTGCCCGACTGAGCGGGGGTAGCTACGAGCAGTACTTC. The V and J genes are TRBV6-6 and TRBJ2-7, with 8 bases that match TRBD2. The length of the CDR3 is 16 residues. Germline CDR1 and CDR2: MNHNY and SVGAGI (reference sequence). Trimming at V came to 5 bases and at J to 3 bases, leaving 12 bases not matched to a gene.

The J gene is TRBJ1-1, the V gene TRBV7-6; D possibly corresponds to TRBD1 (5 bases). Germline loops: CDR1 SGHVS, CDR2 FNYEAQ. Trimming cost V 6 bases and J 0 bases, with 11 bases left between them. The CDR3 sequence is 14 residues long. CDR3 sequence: CASSLDNMNTEAFF. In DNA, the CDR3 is TGTGCCAGCAGTTTGGACAACATGAACACTGAAGCTTTCTTT.

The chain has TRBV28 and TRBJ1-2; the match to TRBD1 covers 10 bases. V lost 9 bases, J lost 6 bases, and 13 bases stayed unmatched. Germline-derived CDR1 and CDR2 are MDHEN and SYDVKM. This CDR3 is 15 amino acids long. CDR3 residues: CASFFRDRGAHGYTF. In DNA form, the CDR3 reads TGTGCCAGTTTCTTCCGGGACAGGGGCGCCCATGGCTACACCTTC.

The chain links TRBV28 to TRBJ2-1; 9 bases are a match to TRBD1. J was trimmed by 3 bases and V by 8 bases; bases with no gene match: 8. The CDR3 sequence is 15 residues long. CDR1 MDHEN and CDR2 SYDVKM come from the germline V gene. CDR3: CASGNGQGLYNEQFF. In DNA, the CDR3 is TGTGCCAGCGGAAATGGACAGGGGCTCTACAATGAGCAGTTCTTC.

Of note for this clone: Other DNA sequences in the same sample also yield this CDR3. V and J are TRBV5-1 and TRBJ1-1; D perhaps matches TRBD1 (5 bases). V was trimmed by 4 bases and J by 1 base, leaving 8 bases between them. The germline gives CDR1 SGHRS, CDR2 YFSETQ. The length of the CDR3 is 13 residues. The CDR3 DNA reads TGCGCCAGCAGCGTACAGGAGAACACTGAAGCTTTCTTT. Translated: CASSVQENTEAFF.

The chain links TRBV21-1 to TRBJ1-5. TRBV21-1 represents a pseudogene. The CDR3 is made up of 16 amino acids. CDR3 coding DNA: TGTGCCAGCAGCAAAGTTGAGGGAGGGTTCAATCAGCCCCAGCATTTT. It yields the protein CASSKVEGGFNQPQHF.

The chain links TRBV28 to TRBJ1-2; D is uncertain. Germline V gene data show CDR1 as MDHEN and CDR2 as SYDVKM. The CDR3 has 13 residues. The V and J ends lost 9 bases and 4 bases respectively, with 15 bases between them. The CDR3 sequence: CASTGSVLYGYTF. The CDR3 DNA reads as TGTGCCAGTACCGGGTCGGTACTCTATGGCTACACCTTC.

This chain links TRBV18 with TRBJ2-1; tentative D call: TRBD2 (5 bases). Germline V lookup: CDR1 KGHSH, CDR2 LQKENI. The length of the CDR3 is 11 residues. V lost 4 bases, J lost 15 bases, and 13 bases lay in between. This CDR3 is CASSLERAAFF. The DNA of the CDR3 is TGTGCCAGCTCACTAGAGAGGGCGGCGTTCTTC.

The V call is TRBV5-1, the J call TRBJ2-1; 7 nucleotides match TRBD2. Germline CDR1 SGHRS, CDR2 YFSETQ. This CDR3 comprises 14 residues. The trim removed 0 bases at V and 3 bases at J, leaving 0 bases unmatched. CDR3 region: CASSLGTSYNEQFF. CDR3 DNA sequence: TGCGCCAGCAGCTTGGGGACTAGCTACAATGAGCAGTTCTTC. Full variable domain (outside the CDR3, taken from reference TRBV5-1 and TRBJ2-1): KAGVTQTPRYLIKTRGQQVTLSCSPISGHRSVSWYQQTPGQGLQFLFEYFSETQRNKGNFPGRFSGRQFSNSRSEMNVSTLELGDSALYLCASSLGTSYNEQFFGPGTRLTVL.

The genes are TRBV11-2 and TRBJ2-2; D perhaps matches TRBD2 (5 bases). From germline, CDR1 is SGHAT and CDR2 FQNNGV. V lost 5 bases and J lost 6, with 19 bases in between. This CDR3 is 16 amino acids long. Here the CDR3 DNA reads TGTGCCAGCAGCCTCAGGCTCTCAAGCGGTTCCGGGGAGCTGTTTTTT. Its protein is CASSLRLSSGSGELFF.

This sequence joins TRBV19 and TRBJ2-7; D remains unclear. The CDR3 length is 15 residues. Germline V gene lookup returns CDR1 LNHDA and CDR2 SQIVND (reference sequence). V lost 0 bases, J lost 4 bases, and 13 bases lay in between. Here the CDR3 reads CASSIDLSYLYEQYF. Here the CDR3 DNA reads TGTGCCAGTAGTATAGATCTATCGTACCTATACGAGCAGTACTTC.

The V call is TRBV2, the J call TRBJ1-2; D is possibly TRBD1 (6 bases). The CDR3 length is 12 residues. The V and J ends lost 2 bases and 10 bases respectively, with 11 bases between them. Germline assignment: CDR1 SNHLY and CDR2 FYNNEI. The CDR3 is CASSENGQYYTF. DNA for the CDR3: TGTGCCAGCAGTGAAAATGGACAGTACTACACCTTC.

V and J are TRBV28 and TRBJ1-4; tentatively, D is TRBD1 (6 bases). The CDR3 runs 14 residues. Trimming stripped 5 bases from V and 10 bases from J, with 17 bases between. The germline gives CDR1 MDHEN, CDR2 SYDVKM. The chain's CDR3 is CASSAQGITVKLFF. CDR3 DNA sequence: TGTGCCAGCAGTGCTCAGGGGATTACCGTAAAACTGTTTTTT.

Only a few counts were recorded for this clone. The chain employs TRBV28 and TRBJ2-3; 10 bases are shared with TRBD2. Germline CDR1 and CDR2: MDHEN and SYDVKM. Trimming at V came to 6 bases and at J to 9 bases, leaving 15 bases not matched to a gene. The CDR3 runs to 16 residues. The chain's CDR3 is CASSPGGLAAPKTQYF. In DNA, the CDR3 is TGTGCCAGCAGCCCGGGAGGACTAGCGGCCCCGAAGACGCAGTATTTT.

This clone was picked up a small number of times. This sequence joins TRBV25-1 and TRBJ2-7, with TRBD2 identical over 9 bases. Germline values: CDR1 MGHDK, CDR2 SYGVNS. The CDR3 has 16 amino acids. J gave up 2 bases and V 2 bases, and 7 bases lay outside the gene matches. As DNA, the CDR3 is TGTGCCAGCAGTGAACAGGAGAAGCGGGGGGCCTACGAGCAGTACTTC. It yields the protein CASSEQEKRGAYEQYF.

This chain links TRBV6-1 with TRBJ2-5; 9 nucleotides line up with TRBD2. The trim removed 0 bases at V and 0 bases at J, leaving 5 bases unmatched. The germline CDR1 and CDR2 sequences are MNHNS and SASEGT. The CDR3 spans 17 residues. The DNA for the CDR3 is TGTGCCAGCAGTGAAGCGCTAGCGGGATTGTACCAAGAGACCCAGTACTTC. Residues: CASSEALAGLYQETQYF.

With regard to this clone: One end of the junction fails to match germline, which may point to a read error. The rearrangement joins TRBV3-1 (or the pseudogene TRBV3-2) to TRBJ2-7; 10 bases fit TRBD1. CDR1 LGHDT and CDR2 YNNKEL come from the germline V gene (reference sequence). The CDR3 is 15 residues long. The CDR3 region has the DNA TGTGCCAGCAGCGTCGGACAGGGGGACGCCTATGAGCAGTACTTC. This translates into CASSVGQGDAYEQYF.

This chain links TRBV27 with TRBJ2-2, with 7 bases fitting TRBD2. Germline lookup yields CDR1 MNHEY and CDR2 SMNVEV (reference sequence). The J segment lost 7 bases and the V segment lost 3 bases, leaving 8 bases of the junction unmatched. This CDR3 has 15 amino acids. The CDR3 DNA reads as TGTGCCAGCAGTTTTGCGGGAGAGGCGGTCGGGGAGCTGTTTTTT. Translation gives CASSFAGEAVGELFF.

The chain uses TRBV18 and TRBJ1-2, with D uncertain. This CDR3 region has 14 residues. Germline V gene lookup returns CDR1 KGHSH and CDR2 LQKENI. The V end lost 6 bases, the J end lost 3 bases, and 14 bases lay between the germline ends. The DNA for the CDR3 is TGTGCCAGCTCTCCGGGGAGTCGCGACTATGGCTACACCTTC. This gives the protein CASSPGSRDYGYTF. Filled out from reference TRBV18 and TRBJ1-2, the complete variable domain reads NAGVMQNPRHLVRRRGQEARLRCSPMKGHSHVYWYRQLPEEGLKFMVYLQKENIIDESGMPKERFSAEFPKEGPSILRIQQVVRGDSAAYFCASSPGSRDYGYTFGSGTRLTVV.

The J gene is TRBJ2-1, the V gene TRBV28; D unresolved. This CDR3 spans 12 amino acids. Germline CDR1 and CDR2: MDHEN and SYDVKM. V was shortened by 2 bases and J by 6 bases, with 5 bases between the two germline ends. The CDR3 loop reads CASSLPSNEQFF. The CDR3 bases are TGTGCCAGCAGTTTACCGAGCAATGAGCAGTTCTTC.

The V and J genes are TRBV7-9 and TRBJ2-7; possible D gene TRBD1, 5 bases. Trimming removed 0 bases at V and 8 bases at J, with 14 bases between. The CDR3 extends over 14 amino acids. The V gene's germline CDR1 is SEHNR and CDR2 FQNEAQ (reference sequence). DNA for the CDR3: TGTGCCAGCAGCTTAGCGGGCCTGCAGGGTAAGCAGTACTTC. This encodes CASSLAGLQGKQYF.

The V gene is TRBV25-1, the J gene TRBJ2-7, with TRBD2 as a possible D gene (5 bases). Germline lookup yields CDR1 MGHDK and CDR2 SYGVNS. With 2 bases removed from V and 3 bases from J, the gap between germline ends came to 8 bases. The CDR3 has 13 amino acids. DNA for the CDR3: TGTGCCAGCAGTGAAGCGGGCCTCTACGAGCAGTACTTC. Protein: CASSEAGLYEQYF.

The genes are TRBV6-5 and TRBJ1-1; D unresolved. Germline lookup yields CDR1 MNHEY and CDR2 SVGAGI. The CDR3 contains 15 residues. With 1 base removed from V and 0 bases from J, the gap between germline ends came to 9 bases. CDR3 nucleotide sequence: TGTGCCAGCAGTTACTTACCTACAGTGAACACTGAAGCTTTCTTT. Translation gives CASSYLPTVNTEAFF.

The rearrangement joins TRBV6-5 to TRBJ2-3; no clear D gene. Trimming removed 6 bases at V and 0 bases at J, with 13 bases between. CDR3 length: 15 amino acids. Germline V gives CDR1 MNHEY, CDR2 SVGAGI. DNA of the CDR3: TGTGCCAGCAGGGCTCTGTGGTCAAGCACAGATACGCAGTATTTT. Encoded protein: CASRALWSSTDTQYF.